A single T cell receptor beta chain is shown here with its context. As handled by the study authors: Reference gene primer amplification in the assay estimated nucleated cell counts. Sequencing was performed with immunoSEQ multiplex PCR; in TCRdb, only in-frame clones are kept and a portion is missing. D and trimming come from the DNA, and the V and J calls and clone size come from that table. The sample shows about 160,000 clones, approximately 84% of them seen only once. Seattle researchers signed up patients amid active infection and tracked them longitudinally. The data belong to a study of blood T cell repertoires in COVID-19. As for the study in general: The United States, Italy and Spain supplied acute and convalescent COVID-19 samples. Sample material is recorded as cDNA or gDNA derived from T cells, B-cell-depleted T cells, or PBMCs.

Germline V gene sequence: CDR1 LGHDT, CDR2 YNNKEL (reference sequence). The CDR3 length is 15 residues. V was clipped by 1 base and J by 8 bases, with 14 bases between them. The chain links TRBV3-1 (or the pseudogene TRBV3-2) to TRBJ1-4, with D unresolved. The clonotype was recovered from a woman between 50 and 59 years old with COVID-19, enrolled during active disease. Sequenced sample: peripheral blood. CDR3 region: CASSQGPRNGEKLFF. DNA of the CDR3: TGTGCCAGCAGCCAAGGCCCCAGGAATGGGGAAAAACTGTTTTTT.